The 25 T cell receptor beta chains given below trace back to one sample, sequenced in a study of T-cell memory formation after mild COVID-19. TCRdb independently ran MiXCR on the 5' RACE reads; one entry per CDR3 protein. The data show around 300,000 distinct CDR3 sequences, about 13% seen once. The sequenced sample was PBMCs or a T cell subset sorted from them (not recorded which). Receptor source: a man between 18 and 29 years old who had mild COVID-19 (a few samples of this study predate the infection). Cell type and time point are not known.

The chain has TRBV29-1 and TRBJ1-4; possibly TRBD1 for D (6 bases). V was shortened by 7 bases and J by 6 bases, with 12 bases between the two germline ends. The germline V gene encodes CDR1 SQVTM and CDR2 ANQGSEA. The CDR3 length is 12 residues. The CDR3, as DNA: TGCAGCGCACAGGGACCGGATGAAAAACTGTTTTTT. The encoded protein is CSAQGPDEKLFF.

This clonotype was detected a few times. V and J are TRBV6-5 and TRBJ1-5; D remains ambiguous. This CDR3 is built from 15 residues. CDR1 and CDR2 (germline): MNHEY, SVGAGI. Trimming pared 0 bases from V and 2 bases from J, leaving 8 bases between. The CDR3 sequence: CASSYSGWGNQPQHF. DNA for the CDR3: TGTGCCAGCAGTTACTCGGGGTGGGGCAATCAGCCCCAGCATTTT.

V and J are TRBV12-3 or TRBV12-4 and TRBJ2-1; 7 bases map to TRBD1. The CDR3 is 16 amino acids. The ends lost 6 bases at V and 8 bases at J; junction bases unmatched: 16. CDR3 loop: CASRPMRGLFGDEQFF. CDR3 nucleotide sequence: TGTGCCAGCAGGCCCATGAGGGGGCTCTTTGGCGATGAGCAGTTCTTC.

This clonotype was counted only a few times. The V and J genes are TRBV7-2 and TRBJ2-7; 10 nucleotides line up with TRBD2. The V segment lost 0 bases and the J segment 3 bases; nucleotides outside the gene matches: 2. This CDR3 is 15 amino acids long. The germline CDR1 and CDR2 sequences are SGHTA and FQGNSA. For the CDR3, the DNA is TGTGCCAGCAGCTTAGCAGCGGGGGGGCGCTACGAGCAGTACTTC. Its translation is CASSLAAGGRYEQYF.

The rearrangement joins TRBV20-1 to TRBJ2-7; D remains ambiguous. From germline, CDR1 is DFQATT and CDR2 SNEGSKA (reference sequence). CDR3 length: 15 residues. V lost 4 bases and J 3 bases, leaving 19 bases between the germline ends. Written as DNA, the CDR3 is TGCAGTGCTATCCCGGACGGATACTCCCACTACGAGCAGTACTTC. Translating it yields CSAIPDGYSHYEQYF.

The table lists this clonotype with a few counts. The rearrangement joins TRBV6-2 or TRBV6-3 to TRBJ2-7; the D is unclear. The CDR3 has 13 amino acids. Per germline, CDR1 MNHEY and CDR2 SVGEGT. Trimming stripped 7 bases from V and 1 base from J, with 11 bases between. CDR3 residues: CASKLDQSYEQYF. CDR3 bases: TGTGCCAGCAAATTGGACCAATCCTACGAGCAGTACTTC.

This clonotype showed up just a few times. The J gene is TRBJ2-3, the V gene TRBV7-9; D remains ambiguous. Germline V gives CDR1 SEHNR, CDR2 FQNEAQ (reference sequence). The CDR3 loop spans 12 amino acids. The germline V and J ends were trimmed by 2 bases and 6 bases, with 6 bases remaining between them. The CDR3, as DNA: TGTGCCAGCAGCTTAAACGGGGATACGCAGTATTTT. As protein: CASSLNGDTQYF.

The CDR3 region has the DNA TGTGCCAGCAGCCAACCCCTCGAGAGGGTCACTGAAGCTTTCTTT. Amino acid sequence: CASSQPLERVTEAFF. The chain is built from TRBV4-2 and TRBJ1-1; D not certain. Trimming cost V 2 bases and J 4 bases, with 14 bases left between them. CDR1 LGHNA and CDR2 YNFKEQ come from the germline V gene. The CDR3 is 15 residues long.

Only a few counts were recorded for this clonotype. The chain links TRBV29-1 to TRBJ2-3, with D possibly matching TRBD2 (5 bases). The germline V gene has CDR1 SQVTM and CDR2 ANQGSEA. The CDR3 covers 15 residues. Trimming stripped 4 bases from V and 2 bases from J, with 16 bases between. CDR3 amino acids: CSVGPQLENTDTQYF. For the CDR3, the DNA is TGCAGCGTTGGCCCCCAACTAGAGAACACAGATACGCAGTATTTT.

This clonotype showed up many times. The J gene is TRBJ2-7, the V gene TRBV28, with D possibly TRBD1 on 5 matching bases. Germline lookup yields CDR1 MDHEN and CDR2 SYDVKM. V lost 3 bases and J lost 3, with 9 bases in between. CDR3 length equals 13 residues. CDR3 DNA: TGTGCCAGCAGTTTGGCTGACAGCTACGAGCAGTACGTC. Amino acids: CASSLADSYEQYV.

This clonotype showed up just a few times. The V and J genes are TRBV5-1 and TRBJ2-3; D assignment may be TRBD1 or TRBD2 (5 bases each). The germline CDR1 and CDR2 sequences are SGHRS and YFSETQ. CDR3 length: 14 amino acids. Between the trimmed V and J ends, which lost 5 bases and 2 bases, there was a span of 12 bases. CDR3 nucleotides: TGCGCCAGCAGACTAGGGGTTAACACAGATACGCAGTATTTT. It yields the protein CASRLGVNTDTQYF.

There are a few counts of this clonotype. The gene calls are TRBV5-1 and TRBJ1-6; no definite D call. Per germline, CDR1 SGHRS and CDR2 YFSETQ. The germline V and J ends were trimmed by 4 bases and 9 bases, with 17 bases remaining between them. The CDR3 has 15 amino acids. Here the CDR3 reads CASSPDGESSSPLHF. CDR3 coding DNA: TGCGCCAGCAGCCCGGACGGCGAGTCAAGTTCACCCCTCCACTTT.

This rearrangement joins TRBV29-1 to TRBJ2-3; possible D gene TRBD2, 5 bases. V lost 2 bases, J lost 7 bases, and 13 bases lay in between. The germline CDR1 and CDR2 sequences are SQVTM and ANQGSEA. The CDR3 is 13 residues long. The CDR3 nucleotides are TGCAGCGTTGAAACTGGTGCGGGTAATACGCAGTATTTT. Its translation: CSVETGAGNTQYF.

This clonotype was counted between two and nine times. The chain employs TRBV4-1 and TRBJ1-1; D not certain. The CDR3 loop spans 15 amino acids. Deletions cut 0 bases from V and 1 base from J, with 9 bases between. In germline, CDR1 is MGHRA, CDR2 YSYEKL. The CDR3 nucleotides read TGCGCCAGCAGCCAAGATTCGGCCTCGAACACTGAAGCTTTCTTT. This translates into CASSQDSASNTEAFF.

Only a few counts were recorded for this clonotype. V is TRBV11-3 and J is TRBJ2-2; 12 bases agree with TRBD1. CDR1 and CDR2 from the germline V gene are SGHNT and YENEEA. CDR3 size: 17 residues. The junction had 10 bases not matched to a gene; V was cut back by 5 bases and J by 6 bases. Here the CDR3 DNA reads TGTGCCAGCAGCCCCCAGACCGGGACAGGGGGCCCCGGGGAGCTGTTTTTT. It yields the protein CASSPQTGTGGPGELFF.

This clonotype was seen ten or more times. The J gene is TRBJ2-1, the V gene TRBV10-3; possible D gene TRBD1, 6 bases. CDR1 is ENHRY, CDR2 SYGVKD, per germline. CDR3 size: 15 residues. V was cut by 6 bases and J by 0 bases, with 12 bases left in between. For the CDR3, the DNA is TGTGCCATCAGCTCACAGGGCTTCTCCTACAATGAGCAGTTCTTC. Encoded protein: CAISSQGFSYNEQFF.

This clonotype was counted a few times. The V and J genes are TRBV7-9 and TRBJ2-3, with 9 bases aligning to TRBD2. CDR3 length: 15 amino acids. V shed 3 bases and J 5 bases; nucleotides not matched to a gene: 6. CDR1 SEHNR and CDR2 FQNEAQ come from the germline V gene (reference sequence). DNA of the CDR3: TGTGCCAGCAGCTTCTTAGCGGGGGCCCAAGATACGCAGTATTTT. It encodes CASSFLAGAQDTQYF.

This clonotype was counted only a few times. At one end, the junction sequence differs from germline, possibly due to a read error. This sequence joins TRBV5-1 and TRBJ2-3; 8 bases map to TRBD2. The CDR3 has 16 amino acids. Germline V gene data show CDR1 as SGHRS and CDR2 as YFSETQ. The chain's CDR3 is CASTLGVAGSTDTQYF. Written as DNA, the CDR3 is TGCGCCAGCACCTTGGGCGTAGCGGGGTCCACAGATACGCAGTATTTT.

In its sample, this clonotype was seen many times. The chain is built from TRBV2 and TRBJ1-3; 7 bases line up with TRBD1. The germline V gene encodes CDR1 SNHLY and CDR2 FYNNEI. The CDR3 is 13 residues long. V shed 9 bases and J 2 bases; nucleotides not matched to a gene: 4. CDR3 sequence: CASNGQAGNTIYF. CDR3 sequence (DNA): TGTGCCAGTAACGGACAGGCTGGAAACACCATATATTTT.

This clonotype was counted a few times. V gene TRBV11-3 combines with J gene TRBJ2-4, with no clear D. V shed 1 base and J shed 6 bases, with 7 bases lying between them. Germline V gives CDR1 SGHNT, CDR2 YENEEA. The CDR3 is made up of 13 amino acids. In DNA, the CDR3 is TGTGCCAGCAGCTTAGGGGCAGGAAACATTCAGTACTTC. Protein sequence: CASSLGAGNIQYF.

The table lists this clonotype with a few counts. One junction end disagrees with the germline gene, perhaps due to a read error. This chain links TRBV7-7 with TRBJ2-5; possibly TRBD1 for D (5 bases). CDR1 is SSHAT and CDR2 is FNYEAQ in the germline V gene (reference sequence). This CDR3 spans 14 amino acids. CDR3 DNA sequence: TGTGCTAGCAGCTTAGGCAGGGTAAAAGAGACCCAGTACTTC. It specifies CASSLGRVKETQYF.

This chain uses TRBV5-1 with TRBJ1-5, with a possible D match to TRBD1 (5 bases). Trimming stripped 0 bases from V and 3 bases from J, with 13 bases between. CDR3 length: 16 residues. Per germline, CDR1 SGHRS and CDR2 YFSETQ. CDR3 sequence: CASSLGIGGYNQPQHF. The CDR3 coding sequence is TGCGCCAGCAGCTTGGGTATCGGGGGGTACAATCAGCCCCAGCATTTT.

V usage is TRBV12-3 or TRBV12-4 and J usage is TRBJ1-3; D remains ambiguous. V lost 8 bases and J lost 2, with 7 bases in between. This CDR3 contains 12 residues. The CDR3 spells CASQIAGNTIYF. CDR3 DNA: TGTGCCAGCCAGATTGCTGGAAACACCATATATTTT.

V usage is TRBV20-1 and J usage is TRBJ2-5; D ambiguous. CDR3 length equals 12 residues. The germline V and J ends were trimmed by 4 bases and 0 bases, with 6 bases remaining between them. CDR1 DFQATT and CDR2 SNEGSKA come from the germline V gene (reference sequence). CDR3 sequence reads: CSAKWDQETQYF. CDR3 coding DNA: TGCAGTGCTAAATGGGACCAAGAGACCCAGTACTTC.

This clonotype was counted only a few times. A much larger clone differs by one base, so this may be a read error. The chain joins TRBV27 to TRBJ2-5; D remains unclear. With 3 bases removed from V and 6 bases from J, the gap between germline ends came to 8 bases. The CDR3 extends over 12 amino acids. Germline V gene data show CDR1 as MNHEY and CDR2 as SMNVEV (reference sequence). This CDR3 reads CASSFPEQTQYF. The CDR3 region has the DNA TGTGCCAGCAGTTTCCCGGAACAGACCCAGTACTTC.